The subject of this entry is one T cell receptor beta chain. Its antigen is unidentified. This entry is derived from a study of response to subunit inactivated influenza vaccine. Study observations and caveats: The authors offered the suggestion that each seasonal influenza vaccination recruits few new T cells.

TCRdb re-called the RT-PCR reads through MiXCR, storing one row per CDR3 protein. The table includes some 500,000 distinct CDR3 sequences, 16% detected once. Germline CDR1 DFQATT, CDR2 SNEGSKA (reference sequence). V lost 6 bases to trimming and J lost 11 bases, with 19 bases between them. The CDR3 runs 13 residues. This sequence was found in a man between 50 and 69 years old who received an inactivated influenza vaccine. V usage is TRBV20-1 and J usage is TRBJ1-4, with D perhaps matching TRBD1 (6 bases). The source material was CD4+ T cells sorted from PBMCs, sampled around 25 months after vaccination. The CDR3 DNA is TGCAGTGCAAGCAAGGGGGAGTTCAGTAAACTGTTTTTT. Translating it yields CSASKGEFSKLFF.